The TCR beta chain described here comes from a study of blood T cells in healthy people across ages. For the study at large: In model experiments, template switching was able to capture about one barcoded beta molecule for every two T cells that were present. General study findings and limits: Diversity figures derived from one million T cells were judged to underestimate the true value. Unsorted PBMCs prevented conclusive naive versus antigen-experienced comparison.

Per the germline V gene, CDR1 is SGHNT and CDR2 is YYREEE (reference sequence). This CDR3 has 14 residues. Between the trimmed V and J ends, which lost 2 bases and 0 bases, there was a span of 9 bases. On this clonotype itself: Its antigen is undetermined.

The authors ran a second PCR of 7 to 11 cycles using a sample-barcoded 5' primer and a J-beta primer mix. TCRdb itself ran the 5' RACE reads through MiXCR, one entry per CDR3 protein. The table lists roughly 1,500,000 distinct CDR3 sequences, about 40% of them singletons. The source is a woman aged 18-29 years in good health. Sequences were obtained from blood. The V and J genes are TRBV5-4 and TRBJ2-7, with D maybe TRBD1 (5 bases). The CDR3 reads CASSFDSSSYEQYF. The CDR3 bases are TGTGCCAGCAGCTTTGACAGCTCCTCCTACGAGCAGTACTTC.